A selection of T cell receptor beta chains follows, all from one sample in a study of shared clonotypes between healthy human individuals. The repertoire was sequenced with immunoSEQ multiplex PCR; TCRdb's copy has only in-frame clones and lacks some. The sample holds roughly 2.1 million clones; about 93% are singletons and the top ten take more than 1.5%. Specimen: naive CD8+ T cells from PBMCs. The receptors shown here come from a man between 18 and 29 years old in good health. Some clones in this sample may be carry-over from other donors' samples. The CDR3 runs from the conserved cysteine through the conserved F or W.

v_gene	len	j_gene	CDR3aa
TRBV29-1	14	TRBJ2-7	CSVADSLRSYEQYF
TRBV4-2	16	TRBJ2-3	CASSLRGGQGTDTQYF
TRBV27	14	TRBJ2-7	CASSLFGSSYEQYF
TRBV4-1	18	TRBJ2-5	CASSQVLGLLRVQETQYF
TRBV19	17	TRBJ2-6	CASTLWEANSGANVLTF
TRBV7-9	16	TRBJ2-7	CASSHFLDRVPYEQYF
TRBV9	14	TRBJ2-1	CASSVEGRGNEQFF
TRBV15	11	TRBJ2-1	CATSQSNEQFF
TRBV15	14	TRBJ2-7	CATSSGGLSYEQYF
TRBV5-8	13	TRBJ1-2	CASRRTGEYGYTF
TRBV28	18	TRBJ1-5	CASSLYTPLQGGREPQHF
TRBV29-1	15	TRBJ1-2	CSVEDADRPNYGYTF
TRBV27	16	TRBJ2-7	CASSGRRSGISYEQYF
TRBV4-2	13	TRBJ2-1	CASSQDGWDEQFF
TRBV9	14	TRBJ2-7	CASSVDTSGYEQYF
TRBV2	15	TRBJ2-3	CASWTGQSSTDTQYF
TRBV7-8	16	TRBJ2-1	CASSPHPGGFYNEQFF
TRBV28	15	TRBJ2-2	CASRTGTGVTGELFF
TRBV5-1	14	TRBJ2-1	CASSLDWGSGEQFF
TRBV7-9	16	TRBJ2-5	CASSPSLREGKETQYF
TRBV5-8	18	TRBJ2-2	CASSLVSSVIPNTGELFF
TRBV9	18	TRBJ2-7	CASSATLTTGENSYEQYF
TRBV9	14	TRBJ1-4	CASSVEGTNEKLFF
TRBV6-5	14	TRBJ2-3	CASSLYRGPDTQYF
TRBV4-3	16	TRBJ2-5	CASSPRTGKYQETQYF
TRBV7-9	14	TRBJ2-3	CASDPRGRPDTQYF
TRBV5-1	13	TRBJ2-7	CASSLAGNGEQYF
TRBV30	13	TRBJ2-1	CAWGSGRAHEQFF
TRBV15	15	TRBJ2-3	CATSSVAGGTDTQYF
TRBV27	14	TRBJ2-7	CASSSRQGYYEQYF
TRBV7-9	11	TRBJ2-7	CASSSRGEQYF
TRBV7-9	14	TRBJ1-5	CASSSGARNQPQHF
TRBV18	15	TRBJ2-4	CASSIDRAAKNIQYF
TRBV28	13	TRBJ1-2	CASSFRDLKGYTF
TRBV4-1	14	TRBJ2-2	CASSQVEGNGELFF
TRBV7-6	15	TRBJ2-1	CASSLVRTENNEQFF
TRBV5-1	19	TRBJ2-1	CASSPTDIRLAGGRNEQFF
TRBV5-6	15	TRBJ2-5	CASSSLTGLRETQYF
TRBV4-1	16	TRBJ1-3	CASSQVLPDSGNTIYF
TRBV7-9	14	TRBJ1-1	CASSLGRWNTEAFF
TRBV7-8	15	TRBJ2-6	CASQFRTSGANVLTF
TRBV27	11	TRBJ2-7	CASSSSFEQYF
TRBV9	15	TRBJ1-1	CASSVLDRMNTEAFF
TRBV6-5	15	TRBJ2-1	CASSYDRGALGEQFF
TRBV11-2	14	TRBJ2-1	CASSFGTIHNEQFF
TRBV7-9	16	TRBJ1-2	CASSTEPGQGTLGYTF
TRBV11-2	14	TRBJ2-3	CASSLVGSTDTQYF
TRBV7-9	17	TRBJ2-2	CASSPSVGRGNTGELFF
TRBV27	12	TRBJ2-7	CASKASAYEQYF
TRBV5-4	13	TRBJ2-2	CASSHIGTGELFF
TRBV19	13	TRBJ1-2	CASSTRTGHGYTF
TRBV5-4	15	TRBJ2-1	CASSLGLAVYNEQFF
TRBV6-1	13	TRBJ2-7	CASPDSQFGEQYF
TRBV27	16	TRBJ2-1	CASTKKGTGGFNEQFF